Below, 10 T cell receptor beta chains from the same sample are listed, as sequenced in a study of CD8 T cells in Susac syndrome (dated by TCRdb to between 2018 and 2020). Libraries were constructed by the immunoSEQ multiplex PCR assay. RNA was extracted using the RNeasy kit, and roughly 0.45 to 1 microgram was reverse transcribed with random hexamers. TCRdb ran its own pipeline on the public reads, namely fastp trimming at Q25 and MiXCR clone calling, and kept in-frame beta chains. Entries that share a CDR3 protein sequence are merged under the most common genes and DNA. Counted in this sample were roughly 180,000 distinct CDR3 sequences; roughly 92% of them appeared once. In total, the top ten clones hold roughly 0.1% of the sample. The source material was CD4+ T cells from PBMCs. Receptors were obtained from a human donor with multiple sclerosis.

The V and J genes are TRBV3-1 and TRBJ2-3; TRBD2 matches at 13 bases. V lost 5 bases to trimming and J lost 2 bases; unmatched junction nucleotides: 7. The CDR3 has 17 residues. Germline V gene data show CDR1 as LGHDT and CDR2 as YNNKEL (reference sequence). CDR3 bases: TGTGCCAGCAGCTCTGGACTAGCGGGGGCATACACAGATACGCAGTATTTT. The encoded protein is CASSSGLAGAYTDTQYF.

The chain recombines TRBV5-1 with TRBJ1-1; D gene ambiguous. Germline V lookup: CDR1 SGHRS, CDR2 YFSETQ. This CDR3 has 14 amino acids. Between the trimmed V and J ends, which lost 4 bases and 4 bases, there was a span of 14 bases. CDR3 sequence (DNA): TGCGCCAGCAGCCCCACTACAGAAGCCACTGAAGCTTTCTTT. Translating gives CASSPTTEATEAFF.

The chain employs TRBV12-3 or TRBV12-4 and TRBJ2-3; TRBD2 matches 9 bases. There are 14 residues in the CDR3. J was trimmed by 8 bases and V by 5 bases; bases with no gene match: 8. CDR3 protein: CASSLSGGGGTQYF. The CDR3 nucleotides are TGTGCCAGCAGTCTTAGCGGGGGCGGAGGTACGCAGTATTTT.

J is TRBJ2-7 and V is TRBV7-9, with D perhaps matching TRBD2 (5 bases). Germline V gives CDR1 SEHNR, CDR2 FQNEAQ (reference sequence). V was trimmed by 2 bases and J by 3 bases, leaving 14 bases between them. The CDR3 has 15 residues. The CDR3 loop reads CASSLSDVSGYEQYF. The CDR3 DNA follows: TGTGCCAGCAGCTTAAGTGACGTCAGCGGCTACGAGCAGTACTTC.

This chain joins TRBV28 and TRBJ2-7, with D possibly matching TRBD2 (6 bases). V gave up 7 bases and J gave up 6 bases, with 22 bases separating them. Germline values: CDR1 MDHEN, CDR2 SYDVKM. The CDR3 is made up of 15 amino acids. The CDR3 sequence is CASTPGTSQFPEQYF. In DNA form, the CDR3 reads TGTGCCAGCACCCCCGGAACTAGCCAGTTTCCCGAGCAGTACTTC.

The gene calls are TRBV5-1 and TRBJ2-1; D is undetermined. With 0 bases removed from V and 13 bases from J, the gap between germline ends came to 11 bases. The CDR3 has 12 residues. The germline gives CDR1 SGHRS, CDR2 YFSETQ. The CDR3 DNA sequence: TGCGCCAGCAGCTTGGGTGAACCCCATCAGTTCTTC. Its protein product is CASSLGEPHQFF. The full variable domain, its missing parts supplied by reference TRBV5-1 and TRBJ2-1, is KAGVTQTPRYLIKTRGQQVTLSCSPISGHRSVSWYQQTPGQGLQFLFEYFSETQRNKGNFPGRFSGRQFSNSRSEMNVSTLELGDSALYLCASSLGEPHQFFGPGTRLTVL.

The CDR3 region is CATSRGGSDTQYF. DNA for the CDR3: TGTGCCACCAGCAGAGGGGGGTCAGATACGCAGTATTTT. The gene calls are TRBV15 and TRBJ2-3; tentatively, D is TRBD1 or TRBD2 (5 bases each). Germline CDR1 reads LNHNV; CDR2 reads YYDKDF (reference sequence). The CDR3 loop spans 13 amino acids. V was pared by 1 base and J by 4 bases, with 6 bases between.

The rearrangement joins TRBV30 to TRBJ2-7, with D perhaps TRBD1 (5 bases). There are 15 residues in the CDR3. V gave up 0 bases and J gave up 1 base, with 13 bases separating them. Looked up from germline, CDR1 is GTSNPN and CDR2 is SVGIG (reference sequence). The CDR3 sequence is CAWSVGQGLSYEQYF. CDR3 in DNA: TGTGCCTGGAGTGTAGGCCAGGGCCTATCCTACGAGCAGTACTTC.

The chain has TRBV28 and TRBJ1-1; weak D call: TRBD1 (6 bases). The CDR3 totals 12 residues. Between the trimmed V and J ends, which lost 6 bases and 4 bases, there was a span of 9 bases. Germline loops: CDR1 MDHEN, CDR2 SYDVKM. CDR3 region: CASRGAVTEAFF. CDR3 bases: TGTGCCAGCAGGGGGGCGGTCACTGAAGCTTTCTTT.

This clonotype was seen only once. The chain couples TRBV20-1 to TRBJ2-3; D unresolved. Germline CDR1 is DFQATT and CDR2 is SNEGSKA (reference sequence). Trimming removed 1 base from V and 4 bases from J, with 3 bases in between. CDR3 length: 11 amino acids. The CDR3 spells CSARGSDTQYF. In DNA, the CDR3 is TGCAGTGCTAGAGGATCAGATACGCAGTATTTT.